One and the same sample provided the 13 T cell receptor beta chains below, sequenced in a study of T-cell memory formation after mild COVID-19. TCRdb called the 5' RACE reads again in MiXCR, with one record for every CDR3 protein. The sample carries 220,000 or so distinct CDR3 sequences, just over 9.5% recorded once. Sequenced material: PBMCs or a T cell subset sorted from them (not recorded which). These receptor sequences come from a man between 18 and 35 years old who had mild COVID-19 (a few samples of this study predate the infection). Cell type and time point are not known.

This clonotype was seen a handful of times. The V and J genes are TRBV28 and TRBJ1-2; 7 nucleotides match TRBD1. Germline loops: CDR1 MDHEN, CDR2 SYDVKM. The CDR3 spans 12 residues. The ends lost 6 bases at V and 8 bases at J; junction bases unmatched: 6. The CDR3 bases are TGTGCCAGCAGCATTCCGGGACAGGGCTACACCTTC. It yields the protein CASSIPGQGYTF.

This chain connects TRBV9 to TRBJ1-5; D may be TRBD1 (5 bases). In germline, CDR1 is SGDLS, CDR2 YYNGEE. The CDR3 extends over 13 amino acids. Trimming stripped 2 bases from V and 6 bases from J, with 9 bases between. CDR3 residues: CASSVRGGQPQHF. The CDR3 nucleotides read TGTGCCAGCAGCGTGAGGGGAGGTCAGCCCCAGCATTTT.

This clonotype has only a few counts. V and J are TRBV18 and TRBJ1-1, with 8 bases aligning to TRBD1. Germline CDR1 and CDR2: KGHSH and LQKENI. Trimming took 3 bases from V and 6 from J; bases not matched to a gene: 6. CDR3 length equals 14 residues. CDR3 nucleotide sequence: TGTGCCAGCTCACCCGACCCACAGGGGGCTGAAGCTTTCTTT. Its protein is CASSPDPQGAEAFF.

This clonotype was detected ten times or more. This chain joins TRBV12-3 or TRBV12-4 and TRBJ1-2, with no clear D. The CDR3 is 12 amino acids. V was shortened by 4 bases and J by 7 bases, with 10 bases between the two germline ends. CDR3 loop: CASSSRGSGYTF. The CDR3 region has the DNA TGTGCCAGCAGTTCACGTGGAAGTGGCTACACCTTC.

This clonotype was counted a few times. This chain uses TRBV20-1 with TRBJ1-1; D is undetermined. The length of the CDR3 is 11 residues. The germline gives CDR1 DFQATT, CDR2 SNEGSKA (reference sequence). The V gene lost 2 bases and the J gene lost 8 bases, with 9 bases spanning the gap. CDR3 coding DNA: TGCAGTGCTAGACTGGGTGTCGAAGCTTTCTTT. Translating it yields CSARLGVEAFF.

This clonotype was seen many times. The chain couples TRBV6-2 or TRBV6-3 to TRBJ1-5; 7 bases are a match to TRBD1. The ends lost 5 bases at V and 6 bases at J; junction bases unmatched: 1. The CDR3 consists of 12 residues. CDR1 MNHEY and CDR2 SVGEGT come from the germline V gene. DNA of the CDR3: TGTGCCAGCAGTACAGGGGCTCAGCCCCAGCATTTT. Translated, it gives CASSTGAQPQHF.

The chain employs TRBV27 and TRBJ1-2; D possibly corresponds to TRBD1 (6 bases). Trimming removed 7 bases from V and 3 bases from J, with 12 bases in between. The CDR3 totals 13 residues. Germline CDR1 MNHEY, CDR2 SMNVEV (reference sequence). CDR3 bases: TGTGCCAGCACCTCGGCAGGGGACTATGGCTACACCTTC. Its protein is CASTSAGDYGYTF.

The CDR3 DNA follows: TGTGCCAGCAGTCCTAGCGGGATGCCCTACGAGCAGTACTTC. Encoded protein: CASSPSGMPYEQYF. V is TRBV6-4 and J is TRBJ2-7; 9 bases line up with TRBD2. V lost 5 bases, J lost 2 bases, and 4 bases stayed unmatched. The CDR3 totals 14 residues. Germline CDR1 MRHNA, CDR2 SNTAGT.

This clonotype was seen ten or more times. This sequence joins TRBV5-6 and TRBJ2-1; the D gene is possibly TRBD2 (5 bases). CDR1 and CDR2 from the germline V gene are SGHDT and YYEEEE. Deletions cut 6 bases from V and 8 bases from J, with 18 bases between. The CDR3 covers 14 residues. CDR3 nucleotide sequence: TGTGCCAGCACCCCCGGAATCGGTAGCGATGAGCAGTTCTTC. This codes for CASTPGIGSDEQFF.

The chain joins TRBV18 to TRBJ1-1; 12 bases fit TRBD1. The V segment lost 6 bases and the J segment 4 bases; nucleotides outside the gene matches: 9. CDR1 and CDR2 from the germline V gene are KGHSH and LQKENI. The CDR3 contains 16 residues. The CDR3: CASSPGQGAQGTEAFF. The CDR3 bases are TGTGCCAGCTCGCCGGGACAGGGGGCGCAGGGCACTGAAGCTTTCTTT.

This chain joins TRBV7-9 and TRBJ2-1, with 9 bases identical to TRBD2. V lost 0 bases and J lost 4; bases outside the gene matches: 1. Germline lookup yields CDR1 SEHNR and CDR2 FQNEAQ (reference sequence). CDR3 length: 15 residues. This chain's CDR3 is CASSLAAGGYNEQFF. The CDR3 bases are TGTGCCAGCAGCTTAGCGGCGGGGGGGTACAATGAGCAGTTCTTC.

The chain combines TRBV15 with TRBJ2-1, with no clear D. Trimming cost V 2 bases and J 7 bases, with 9 bases left between them. This CDR3 is built from 13 residues. From germline, CDR1 is LNHNV and CDR2 YYDKDF (reference sequence). DNA for the CDR3: TGTGCCACCAGCAGACCCTTCCAGAATGAGCAGTTCTTC. It is translated as CATSRPFQNEQFF.

V usage is TRBV21-1 and J usage is TRBJ2-5. TRBV21-1 is a documented pseudogene. CDR3 length equals 13 residues. This CDR3 reads CASSEISGETQYF. For the CDR3, the DNA is TGTGCCAGCAGCGAAATCTCTGGAGAGACCCAGTACTTC.